Shown below are 30 T cell receptor beta chains from a single sample sequenced in a study of monozygotic twins with inflammatory bowel disease. TCRdb re-called the 5' RACE reads; every CDR3 protein appears as one record, without DNA. Its table lists about 300,000 distinct CDR3 sequences. Sequencing was done on a sample of blood. Receptors were obtained from a human donor with ulcerative colitis or Crohn's disease, or a healthy co-twin of an affected twin (not recorded which).

The V gene is TRBV28, the J gene TRBJ2-5; TCRdb indicates TRBD1, and absent DNA this call remains unverified. The CDR3 has 11 amino acids. CDR1 and CDR2 from the germline V gene are MDHEN and SYDVKM. The CDR3 is CASSDRTNQYF. The full variable domain, its missing parts supplied by reference TRBV28 and TRBJ2-5, is DVKVTQSSRYLVKRTGEKVFLECVQDMDHENMFWYRQDPGLGLRLIYFSYDVKMKEKGDIPEGYSVSREKKERFSLILESASTNQTSMYLCASSDRTNQYFGPGTRLLVL.

The chain couples TRBV6-5 to TRBJ2-7; TCRdb's D call of TRBD1 is untestable without DNA. Germline CDR1 MNHEY, CDR2 SVGAGI. The CDR3 consists of 14 residues. The chain's CDR3 is CASSSAGTKYEQYF.

The rearrangement links TRBV29-1 to TRBJ1-4. This CDR3 comprises 12 residues. The germline V gene has CDR1 SQVTM and CDR2 ANQGSEA. CDR3: CSDTRSNEKLFF.

The J gene is TRBJ2-3, the V gene TRBV7-3; checking the TCRdb D call of TRBD2 is not possible without DNA. The CDR3 is made up of 16 amino acids. Germline V gene sequence: CDR1 SGHTA, CDR2 FQGTGA. The CDR3 is CASSSWSGGAGDTQYF. Full variable domain (rest looked up from reference TRBV7-3 and TRBJ2-3): GAGVSQTPSNKVTEKGKYVELRCDPISGHTALYWYRQSLGQGPEFLIYFQGTGAADDSGLPNDRFFAVRPEGSVSTLKIQRTERGDSAVYLCASSSWSGGAGDTQYFGPGTRLTVL.

This chain joins TRBV5-1 and TRBJ1-4. CDR3 length: 13 residues. Germline V CDR1 and CDR2: SGHRS, YFSETQ. The CDR3 here is CASTWGSNEKLFF.

This rearrangement joins TRBV12-3 or TRBV12-4 to TRBJ2-3; TCRdb calls TRBD2, which cannot be checked without DNA. The CDR3 is 17 residues long. CDR3 loop: CASKGLSGRAPPDTQYF.

CDR3 in amino acids: CASSAPRGPGTDTQYF. The V gene is TRBV5-4, the J gene TRBJ2-3; TCRdb returns TRBD1, unconfirmable since there is no DNA. This CDR3 contains 16 residues. CDR1 and CDR2 (germline): SGHNT, YYREEE (reference sequence).

The rearrangement joins TRBV12-3 or TRBV12-4 to TRBJ1-6; TCRdb's D call, TRBD1, is unchecked because there is no DNA. The CDR3 extends over 13 amino acids. The chain's CDR3 is CASSLSQGSPLHF.

The chain joins TRBV7-2 to TRBJ2-3. This CDR3 comprises 13 residues. From germline, CDR1 is SGHTA and CDR2 FQGNSA. The CDR3 here is CASSLLWADTQYF.

The CDR3 region is CASSLGPSNPYEQYF. The V and J genes are TRBV7-2 and TRBJ2-7; checking the TCRdb D call of TRBD2 is not possible without DNA. Per germline, CDR1 SGHTA and CDR2 FQGNSA. The CDR3 sequence is 15 residues long.

The V call is TRBV27, the J call TRBJ2-3; TCRdb names TRBD2, which stays unverified in the absence of DNA. From germline, CDR1 is MNHEY and CDR2 SMNVEV (reference sequence). The CDR3 runs 17 residues. The CDR3: CASSRGLADSSTDTQYF.

J is TRBJ2-5 and V is TRBV27. The CDR3 sequence is 15 residues long. Germline V lookup: CDR1 MNHEY, CDR2 SMNVEV (reference sequence). CDR3 in amino acids: CASSTSASGWETQYF.

The chain has TRBV6-4 and TRBJ2-1; TCRdb indicates TRBD2, and absent DNA this call remains unverified. The CDR3 extends over 17 amino acids. The V gene's germline CDR1 is MRHNA and CDR2 SNTAGT. CDR3 region: CASSDGGARASYNEQFF.

This rearrangement joins TRBV20-1 to TRBJ2-1; TCRdb gives TRBD1 as the D gene, but with no DNA this cannot be confirmed. The CDR3 contains 13 residues. CDR1 and CDR2 (germline): DFQATT, SNEGSKA (reference sequence). The CDR3 loop reads CSARTGGMDEQFF.

This sequence joins TRBV20-1 and TRBJ2-1; absent DNA, TCRdb's TRBD2 call cannot be checked. Germline-derived CDR1 and CDR2 are DFQATT and SNEGSKA (reference sequence). This CDR3 is built from 14 residues. CDR3 region: CSATLSGRAEEQFF.

This chain uses TRBV20-1 with TRBJ2-7; TCRdb's D gene call, TRBD2, goes unchecked for lack of DNA. The CDR3 has 14 amino acids. Germline values: CDR1 DFQATT, CDR2 SNEGSKA (reference sequence). The CDR3 is CSASSGGRRYEQYF.

The gene calls are TRBV18 and TRBJ1-2; absent DNA, TCRdb's TRBD1 call cannot be checked. The V gene's germline CDR1 is KGHSH and CDR2 LQKENI. The CDR3 totals 16 residues. CDR3 residues: CASSVTGEGGEDGYTF.

The chain uses TRBV5-1 and TRBJ1-1. The CDR3 is 14 amino acids. Germline assignment: CDR1 SGHRS and CDR2 YFSETQ. CDR3 protein: CASSFEGSRREAFF.

The CDR3 here is CASTTSGSVDTQYF. The gene calls are TRBV5-1 and TRBJ2-3; absent DNA, TCRdb's TRBD2 call cannot be checked. The CDR3 has 14 residues. Germline-derived CDR1 and CDR2 are SGHRS and YFSETQ. Drawing the rest from reference TRBV5-1 and TRBJ2-3, the complete variable domain is KAGVTQTPRYLIKTRGQQVTLSCSPISGHRSVSWYQQTPGQGLQFLFEYFSETQRNKGNFPGRFSGRQFSNSRSEMNVSTLELGDSALYLCASTTSGSVDTQYFGPGTRLTVL.

This sequence joins TRBV20-1 and TRBJ2-2; TCRdb's assignment of TRBD1 cannot be checked, as there is no DNA. The CDR3 has 16 amino acids. CDR1 DFQATT and CDR2 SNEGSKA come from the germline V gene (reference sequence). The CDR3 is CSAKPRTAPNTGELFF.

The chain combines TRBV28 with TRBJ2-7; TCRdb selects TRBD2, and the lack of DNA leaves this call unchecked. The CDR3 extends over 15 amino acids. Germline V lookup: CDR1 MDHEN, CDR2 SYDVKM. This CDR3 is CASNPEGSSSYEQYF.

The rearrangement joins TRBV4-3 to TRBJ1-3. The CDR3 totals 13 residues. Germline loops: CDR1 LGHNA, CDR2 YSLEER. The CDR3 sequence is CASRPGSENTIYF.

The chain joins TRBV28 to TRBJ2-7; TCRdb reports TRBD1, a call that lacks DNA to check it against. This CDR3 has 13 amino acids. Germline loops: CDR1 MDHEN, CDR2 SYDVKM. The CDR3 region is CASLAGGRYEQYF. Combining the CDR3 with reference TRBV28 and TRBJ2-7 gives the whole variable domain DVKVTQSSRYLVKRTGEKVFLECVQDMDHENMFWYRQDPGLGLRLIYFSYDVKMKEKGDIPEGYSVSREKKERFSLILESASTNQTSMYLCASLAGGRYEQYFGPGTRLTVT.

The V call is TRBV7-9, the J call TRBJ1-5; TCRdb's D call, TRBD1, is unchecked because there is no DNA. Germline V gene sequence: CDR1 SEHNR, CDR2 FQNEAQ (reference sequence). The CDR3 runs 14 residues. CDR3 region: CASSPQGISQPQHF.

This sequence joins TRBV5-1 and TRBJ2-2; the TCRdb D gene call, TRBD1, has no DNA to confirm it. CDR3 length: 16 amino acids. Germline CDR1 is SGHRS and CDR2 is YFSETQ. This CDR3 is CASSSTGRLDTGELFF.

The V and J genes are TRBV9 and TRBJ2-2; absent DNA, TCRdb's TRBD1 call cannot be checked. CDR1 and CDR2 from the germline V gene are SGDLS and YYNGEE. The CDR3 spans 15 residues. CDR3 residues: CASSRDRVSGGELFF.

J is TRBJ1-4 and V is TRBV28. This CDR3 spans 15 amino acids. CDR1 MDHEN and CDR2 SYDVKM come from the germline V gene. The CDR3 is CASRTGRGANEKLFF.

This chain joins TRBV9 and TRBJ1-5; TCRdb gives TRBD1 as the D gene, but with no DNA this cannot be confirmed. The CDR3 loop spans 15 amino acids. CDR1 is SGDLS and CDR2 is YYNGEE in the germline V gene. This CDR3 is CASSVAGGGNQPQHF.

J is TRBJ2-2 and V is TRBV11-1; TCRdb's D gene call, TRBD1, goes unchecked for lack of DNA. This CDR3 comprises 14 residues. Germline-derived CDR1 and CDR2 are SGHAT and FQDESV (reference sequence). The CDR3 sequence is CASSFGRGIGELFF.

V is TRBV7-8 and J is TRBJ2-1; the D call of TRBD2 rests on TCRdb alone, since no DNA is present to check it. The CDR3 loop spans 15 amino acids. Germline V CDR1 and CDR2: SGHVS, FQNEAQ. The CDR3 is CASRPLLTGRNEQFF.